One T cell receptor beta chain is described in this entry. In germline, CDR1 is SEHNR, CDR2 FQNEAQ (reference sequence). With 3 bases removed from V and 1 base from J, the gap between germline ends came to 9 bases. The CDR3 is made up of 14 amino acids. The record originates from a study of shared clonotypes between healthy human individuals. Sequenced by immunoSEQ multiplex PCR; TCRdb stores in-frame clones only, minus some. The sample yields about half a million clones, roughly three quarters seen once. The receptor's source is a woman between 35 and 50 years old in good health. Some clones in this sample may be carry-over from other donors' samples. Sequenced sample: PBMCs. This sequence joins TRBV7-9 and TRBJ1-1, with no clear D. CDR3 sequence (DNA): TGTGCCAGCAGCTTCTCTACGGGGAACACTGAAGCTTTCTTT. Its protein product is CASSFSTGNTEAFF.